This TCR beta chain is from a study of T cells after yellow fever vaccination. A universal primer site and UMIs were added as TCR cDNA was made by 5'RACE template switching. TCRdb processed the 5' RACE reads anew with MiXCR; each CDR3 protein has one entry. This sample has a few hundred thousand distinct CDR3 sequences; less than 20% occur once, and the top ten carry roughly a sixth. This CDR3 is built from 14 residues. The V gene lost 5 bases and the J gene lost 4 bases, with 17 bases spanning the gap. Germline values: CDR1 SQVTM, CDR2 ANQGSEA. V is TRBV29-1 and J is TRBJ1-2, with D possibly being TRBD1 (5 bases). The TCR comes from a man between 18 and 29 years old who received the YFV17D yellow fever vaccine. The sample consisted of PBMCs, taken 5 to 6 days after the first yellow fever vaccination. CDR3 coding DNA: TGCAGCGTTATGGGGGGGTGGGGGACCTATGGCTACACCTTC. It encodes CSVMGGWGTYGYTF. Together with reference TRBV29-1 and TRBJ1-2, the CDR3 gives the full variable domain: SAVISQKPSRDICQRGTSLTIQCQVDSQVTMMFWYRQQPGQSLTLIATANQGSEATYESGFVIDKFPISRPNLTFSTLTVSNMSPEDSSIYLCSVMGGWGTYGYTFGSGTRLTVV.